These 29 T cell receptor beta chains were sequenced from one sample in a study of T cells in Graves' hyperthyroidism and ophthalmopathy. TCR beta CDR3 sequences were amplified from RNA transcripts. The primer set for the first-round RT-PCR of the TCR CDR3 was HTBI. TCRdb reprocessed the multiplex PCR reads via MiXCR and lists one record per CDR3 protein. The table lists some 320,000 distinct CDR3 sequences, roughly 13% of them singletons, with approximately 35% in the top ten. What was sequenced was blood. The receptor set was obtained from a woman aged 40-49 years with Graves' ophthalmopathy.

The chain uses TRBV18 and TRBJ1-1; D is possibly TRBD1 (5 bases). Looked up from germline, CDR1 is KGHSH and CDR2 is LQKENI. Trimming shortened V by 0 bases and J by 2 bases, and 10 bases separated the two germline ends. The CDR3 contains 15 residues. The CDR3: CASSPPAGPNTEAFF. The CDR3 DNA reads TGTGCCAGCTCACCACCGGCGGGGCCAAACACTGAAGCTTTCTTT.

This clonotype was picked up a small number of times. The chain uses TRBV7-9 and TRBJ1-4; 8 bases map to TRBD1. This CDR3 has 16 amino acids. V trimming: 0 bases; J trimming: 6 bases; junction bases outside the gene matches: 6. Germline lookup yields CDR1 SEHNR and CDR2 FQNEAQ (reference sequence). The CDR3 region has the DNA TGTGCCAGCAGCTTAGCCGGACAGGGTTTGCATGAAAAACTGTTTTTT. This encodes CASSLAGQGLHEKLFF.

The V gene is TRBV12-5, the J gene TRBJ2-2, with 8 bases matching TRBD1. V trimming: 6 bases; J trimming: 5 bases; junction bases outside the gene matches: 2. This CDR3 contains 13 residues. The germline V gene has CDR1 LGHNT and CDR2 FRNRAP. CDR3: CASGYRGTGELFF. CDR3 bases: TGTGCTAGTGGCTACAGGGGGACCGGGGAGCTGTTTTTT.

This clonotype occurred once. This chain uses TRBV20-1 with TRBJ1-5; D remains ambiguous. From germline, CDR1 is DFQATT and CDR2 SNEGSKA (reference sequence). The V gene lost 5 bases and the J gene lost 1 base, with 15 bases spanning the gap. CDR3 length equals 15 residues. In DNA form, the CDR3 reads TGCAGTGCTCCGACCGGGAGCCAAAGCAATCAGCCCCAGCATTTT. This codes for CSAPTGSQSNQPQHF.

This clonotype was picked up many times. The chain is built from TRBV20-1 and TRBJ1-1; D remains ambiguous. CDR1 and CDR2 (germline): DFQATT, SNEGSKA (reference sequence). The germline V and J ends were trimmed by 4 bases and 4 bases, with 10 bases remaining between them. The CDR3 totals 12 residues. CDR3 amino acids: CSAKEGGTEAFF. Here the CDR3 DNA reads TGCAGTGCTAAGGAAGGTGGCACTGAAGCTTTCTTT.

V gene TRBV19 combines with J gene TRBJ2-5, with TRBD1 matching 7 bases. Germline trimming cut 4 bases from V and 4 bases from J; bases unmatched to any gene: 6. The V gene's germline CDR1 is LNHDA and CDR2 SQIVND (reference sequence). This CDR3 spans 14 amino acids. CDR3 coding DNA: TGTGCCAGTAGTACACGCTCAGGGGGAGAGACCCAGTACTTC. Translation: CASSTRSGGETQYF.

There are many counts of this clonotype. The V call is TRBV7-2, the J call TRBJ1-6; D is unclear. V was cut by 3 bases and J by 7 bases, with 13 bases left in between. The CDR3 loop spans 15 amino acids. Germline-derived CDR1 and CDR2 are SGHTA and FQGNSA. This CDR3 reads CASSFLTQSNSPLHF. Written as DNA, the CDR3 is TGTGCCAGCAGCTTCCTGACCCAGTCCAATTCACCCCTCCACTTT.

V and J are TRBV11-2 and TRBJ2-7; D is unresolved. CDR1 and CDR2 from the germline V gene are SGHAT and FQNNGV. This CDR3 contains 15 residues. Trimming cost V 1 base and J 1 base, with 11 bases left between them. CDR3 sequence: CASSLGLTLSYEQYF. The DNA of the CDR3 is TGTGCCAGCAGCTTAGGACTGACGCTTTCCTACGAGCAGTACTTC.

This clonotype was observed at least ten times. This CDR3 reads CASSLEVRGHGYTF. CDR3 DNA: TGTGCCAGCAGCTTAGAGGTCAGGGGGCATGGCTACACCTTC. The gene calls are TRBV7-2 and TRBJ1-2; TRBD1 agrees at 8 bases. The CDR3 has 14 residues. The germline V gene encodes CDR1 SGHTA and CDR2 FQGNSA. Germline trimming cut 1 base from V and 6 bases from J; bases unmatched to any gene: 4.

This clonotype was counted many times. This chain connects TRBV5-1 to TRBJ1-1; possibly TRBD1 for D (5 bases). Trimming stripped 4 bases from V and 1 base from J, with 17 bases between. Germline V gene lookup returns CDR1 SGHRS and CDR2 YFSETQ. This CDR3 comprises 16 residues. The CDR3 loop reads CASSERPGGTNTEAFF. The DNA for the CDR3 is TGCGCCAGCAGCGAACGTCCCGGGGGAACGAACACTGAAGCTTTCTTT.

This clonotype was counted ten times or more. The chain carries TRBV6-2 or TRBV6-3 and TRBJ1-2; no clear D. V dropped 3 bases and J dropped 3 bases, with 14 bases sitting between them. CDR1 and CDR2 from the germline V gene are MNHEY and SVGEGT. The CDR3 has 15 amino acids. The CDR3 DNA is TGTGCCAGCAGTTATCATTACGACCTGGACTATGGCTACACCTTC. It encodes CASSYHYDLDYGYTF.

This clonotype was recorded many times. The chain has TRBV28 and TRBJ1-4; D unresolved. The CDR3 covers 15 residues. Germline assignment: CDR1 MDHEN and CDR2 SYDVKM. Trimming cost V 6 bases and J 6 bases, with 17 bases left between them. CDR3 amino acids: CASSRLGGIHEKLFF. DNA for the CDR3: TGTGCCAGCAGCCGCCTAGGAGGGATTCATGAAAAACTGTTTTTT.

This chain uses TRBV11-2 with TRBJ2-1; 14 nucleotides match TRBD2. Germline V CDR1 and CDR2: SGHAT, FQNNGV. V shed 5 bases, J shed 8 bases, and the junction held 5 bases outside the gene matches. The CDR3 spans 15 residues. The CDR3 DNA follows: TGTGCCAGCAGCACGACTAGCGGGAGGGATGATGAGCAGTTCTTC. Translated, it gives CASSTTSGRDDEQFF.

This clonotype occurred a few times. The rearrangement joins TRBV29-1 to TRBJ1-1; unclear D gene. This CDR3 contains 13 residues. V lost 6 bases to trimming and J lost 2 bases, with 13 bases between them. CDR1 and CDR2 from the germline V gene are SQVTM and ANQGSEA. For the CDR3, the DNA is TGCAGCGTCCGCGAAGGCAGTAACACTGAAGCTTTCTTT. It codes for CSVREGSNTEAFF.

This clonotype was seen repeatedly, ten times or more. This chain connects TRBV7-9 to TRBJ2-1; D is perhaps TRBD1 (5 bases). The CDR3 sequence is 17 residues long. V lost 5 bases to trimming and J lost 5 bases, with 22 bases between them. CDR1 SEHNR and CDR2 FQNEAQ come from the germline V gene (reference sequence). The CDR3: CASSDWVGRGPNNEQFF. The DNA of the CDR3 is TGTGCCAGCAGCGACTGGGTGGGGCGAGGACCAAACAATGAGCAGTTCTTC.

This clonotype was recorded at least ten times. The chain employs TRBV6-1 and TRBJ1-5, with D perhaps TRBD1 (5 bases). CDR3 length: 12 residues. Germline values: CDR1 MNHNS, CDR2 SASEGT. The V end was cut by 7 bases, the J end by 9 bases, with 13 bases between. The CDR3 loop reads CASTTGKGPQHF. The CDR3 DNA reads TGTGCCAGCACAACAGGCAAGGGGCCCCAGCATTTT.

This clonotype came up a few times. The chain links TRBV14 to TRBJ2-1; D gene unclear. The CDR3 is made up of 13 amino acids. The germline CDR1 and CDR2 sequences are SGHDN and FVKESK. Trimming pared 3 bases from V and 10 bases from J, leaving 13 bases between. Here the CDR3 reads CASSHSLTLEQFF. CDR3 nucleotide sequence: TGTGCCAGCAGCCATTCCCTAACGTTAGAGCAGTTCTTC.

This clonotype was observed once. The chain links TRBV7-9 to TRBJ2-5, with 9 bases matching TRBD2. J lost 5 bases, V lost 6 bases, and 13 bases had no gene match. This CDR3 contains 16 residues. Germline V CDR1 and CDR2: SEHNR, FQNEAQ (reference sequence). The CDR3 DNA reads TGTGCCAGCAGTCATCGCGGCGGGGGGGCCCCTGAGACCCAGTACTTC. Translating it yields CASSHRGGGAPETQYF. The variable domain in full, with the rest retrieved from reference TRBV7-9 and TRBJ2-5, is DTGVSQNPRHKITKRGQNVTFRCDPISEHNRLYWYRQTLGQGPEFLTYFQNEAQLEKSRLLSDRFSAERPKGSFSTLEIQRTEQGDSAMYLCASSHRGGGAPETQYFGPGTRLLVL.

This clonotype was counted between two and nine times. The chain employs TRBV20-1 and TRBJ2-3, with TRBD1 identical over 12 bases. V lost 6 bases to trimming and J lost 0 bases; unmatched junction nucleotides: 7. This CDR3 has 16 amino acids. Per the germline V gene, CDR1 is DFQATT and CDR2 is SNEGSKA (reference sequence). The chain's CDR3 is CSAGGQGAGSTDTQYF. The CDR3 DNA reads as TGCAGTGCGGGGGGACAGGGGGCAGGGAGCACAGATACGCAGTATTTT.

This clonotype turned up a few times. The genes are TRBV2 and TRBJ1-3, with D hard to call. Germline V gene data show CDR1 as SNHLY and CDR2 as FYNNEI. The CDR3 has 15 amino acids. Trimming left V 8 bases short and J 4 bases short, with 18 bases between. The CDR3 DNA is TGTGCCAGCCGAGCGGAGTTGGGGTCAGGAAACACCATATATTTT. Encoded protein: CASRAELGSGNTIYF.

This clonotype was seen many times. This chain links TRBV29-1 with TRBJ1-1, with D possibly being TRBD1 (5 bases). The germline CDR1 and CDR2 sequences are SQVTM and ANQGSEA. Between the trimmed V and J ends, which lost 6 bases and 0 bases, there was a span of 14 bases. This CDR3 region has 14 residues. CDR3 nucleotide sequence: TGCAGCGTCCGAGGGACGGATATGAACACTGAAGCTTTCTTT. Translation gives CSVRGTDMNTEAFF.

V and J are TRBV20-1 and TRBJ2-2; TRBD2 aligns across 9 bases. Germline CDR1 reads DFQATT; CDR2 reads SNEGSKA (reference sequence). V shed 3 bases and J 4 bases; nucleotides not matched to a gene: 3. The CDR3 is 14 residues long. The CDR3 reads CSARGLAGTGELFF. The CDR3 DNA follows: TGCAGTGCTAGGGGACTAGCAGGCACCGGGGAGCTGTTTTTT.

J is TRBJ2-1 and V is TRBV19, with 11 bases that match TRBD2. Unmatched junction bases numbered 7, after V lost 6 bases and J lost 6 bases. This CDR3 comprises 15 residues. The V gene's germline CDR1 is LNHDA and CDR2 SQIVND (reference sequence). The CDR3 nucleotides are TGTGCCAGTAGGATCGGCCTAGCGGGGGGCAATGAGCAGTTCTTC. It is translated as CASRIGLAGGNEQFF. Looking up the rest from reference TRBV19 and TRBJ2-1 gives the full variable domain: DGGITQSPKYLFRKEGQNVTLSCEQNLNHDAMYWYRQDPGQGLRLIYYSQIVNDFQKGDIAEGYSVSREKKESFPLTVTSAQKNPTAFYLCASRIGLAGGNEQFFGPGTRLTVL.

In regard to this clonotype: The junction and the germline gene differ at one end; a read error may be behind it. The chain recombines TRBV11-2 with TRBJ2-2; the match to TRBD2 covers 11 bases. The CDR3 contains 16 residues. Per germline, CDR1 SGHAT and CDR2 FQNNGV. The CDR3 sequence is CAGSLAGGTNTGELFF. The CDR3 DNA reads as TGTGCCGGCAGCTTAGCGGGGGGGACGAACACCGGGGAGCTGTTTTTT.

In its sample, this clonotype was seen many times. The chain is built from TRBV2 and TRBJ1-1; maybe TRBD1 (6 bases). The length of the CDR3 is 14 residues. The germline gives CDR1 SNHLY, CDR2 FYNNEI. V was pared by 2 bases and J by 5 bases, with 12 bases between. In DNA, the CDR3 is TGTGCCAGCAGTGAATTGGGGGCGAGGACTGAAGCTTTCTTT. This encodes CASSELGARTEAFF.

This clonotype was observed many times. This rearrangement joins TRBV18 to TRBJ2-5; 8 positions match TRBD2. Germline values: CDR1 KGHSH, CDR2 LQKENI. The CDR3 consists of 16 residues. Trimming cost V 1 base and J 2 bases; bases outside gene matches: 6. DNA for the CDR3: TGTGCCAGCTCACCACTCCGGAGCGGGAGTCAAGAGACCCAGTACTTC. Translation gives CASSPLRSGSQETQYF. Full variable domain (outside the CDR3, taken from reference TRBV18 and TRBJ2-5): NAGVMQNPRHLVRRRGQEARLRCSPMKGHSHVYWYRQLPEEGLKFMVYLQKENIIDESGMPKERFSAEFPKEGPSILRIQQVVRGDSAAYFCASSPLRSGSQETQYFGPGTRLLVL.

This clonotype was picked up a small number of times. V usage is TRBV7-2 and J usage is TRBJ1-3, with 7 bases that match TRBD1. This CDR3 is built from 16 residues. After removal of 5 bases from V and 1 base from J, the junction contained 8 bases not matched to a gene. Germline V gives CDR1 SGHTA, CDR2 FQGNSA. In nucleotides, the CDR3 is TGTGCCAGCAGCCACGGGACAGAGGGGTCTGGAAACACCATATATTTT. As protein: CASSHGTEGSGNTIYF. The whole variable domain, remainder taken from reference TRBV7-2 and TRBJ1-3, is GAGVSQSPSNKVTEKGKDVELRCDPISGHTALYWYRQSLGQGLEFLIYFQGNSAPDKSGLPSDRFSAERTGGSVSTLTIQRTQQEDSAVYLCASSHGTEGSGNTIYFGEGSWLTVV.

This chain uses TRBV14 with TRBJ2-2; D is unclear. Per germline, CDR1 SGHDN and CDR2 FVKESK. Trimming shortened V by 3 bases and J by 6 bases, and 11 bases separated the two germline ends. This CDR3 has 14 amino acids. The CDR3: CASSHLTAAGELFF. The CDR3, as DNA: TGTGCCAGCAGCCACCTAACTGCCGCCGGGGAGCTGTTTTTT. Looking up the rest from reference TRBV14 and TRBJ2-2 gives the full variable domain: EAGVTQFPSHSVIEKGQTVTLRCDPISGHDNLYWYRRVMGKEIKFLLHFVKESKQDESGMPNNRFLAERTGGTYSTLKVQPAELEDSGVYFCASSHLTAAGELFFGEGSRLTVL.

This clonotype was seen repeatedly, ten times or more. The chain carries TRBV11-2 and TRBJ2-5; the D is unclear. Between the trimmed V and J ends, which lost 0 bases and 5 bases, there was a span of 13 bases. The CDR3 loop spans 15 amino acids. Germline CDR1 is SGHAT and CDR2 is FQNNGV. In DNA form, the CDR3 reads TGTGCCAGCAGCTTAGATGGTAGAAAGATGGAGACCCAGTACTTC. Translation gives CASSLDGRKMETQYF.